This TCR beta chain derives from a study of blood T cell repertoires in COVID-19. Overall study: The samples span acute and convalescent COVID-19 from the United States, Italy and Spain. Sources were T cells, B-cell-depleted T cells, or PBMCs; the material itself was cDNA or gDNA.

This clone was recorded a few times. In the source study's methods: Reference gene primer amplification gave nucleated cell count estimates. Method: immunoSEQ multiplex PCR; TCRdb's copy keeps in-frame clones and lacks some. V and J calls and clone size are copied from that table; D and trimming were computed from the DNA. The sample has roughly 160,000 clones, approximately 85% seen once; the top ten hold 6.9%. The ends lost 5 bases at V and 5 bases at J; junction bases unmatched: 7. Germline assignment: CDR1 SGHVS and CDR2 FQNEAQ. The CDR3 loop spans 15 amino acids. Sequences were obtained from peripheral blood. The chain employs TRBV7-8 and TRBJ1-1; 11 nucleotides line up with TRBD1. The sequence derives from an elderly man with COVID-19, enrolled during active disease. CDR3 in DNA: TGTGCCAGCAGCCTCCAGGGACAGGGGGGTACTGAAGCTTTCTTT. It specifies CASSLQGQGGTEAFF.